A selection of T cell receptor beta chains follows, all from one sample in a study of blood T cell repertoires in COVID-19. Sequencing was performed with immunoSEQ multiplex PCR; in TCRdb, only in-frame clones are kept and a portion is missing. This table has around 130,000 clones, over 80% appearing once. The material sequenced was peripheral blood. The source of these receptors is a man aged 25-45 years with COVID-19, enrolled during active disease. Each CDR3 is given with its conserved first and last residue. The order of the fields is J gene, D gene, V gene, clone size, CDR3 protein, CDR3 DNA. D genes are given only for firm matches. For some rows the clone size is stated as once, few or many, or as a class when expanded; others skip it.

>TRBJ1-5|TRBD1|TRBV9|-
CASSEGTGGGQPQHF
TGTGCCAGCAGCGAGGGGACAGGGGGTGGGCAGCCCCAGCATTTT
>TRBJ1-5|-|TRBV5-8|-
CASSPGQIIYSNQPQHF
TGTGCCAGCAGCCCGGGACAAATCATCTATAGCAATCAGCCCCAGCATTTT
>TRBJ1-3|-|TRBV9|few
CASSVDTGGNTIYF
TGTGCCAGCAGCGTAGATACAGGGGGAAACACCATATATTTT
>TRBJ1-1|TRBD1|TRBV29-1|-
CSVRQGGTEAFF
TGCAGCGTTCGCCAGGGGGGAACTGAAGCTTTCTTT
>TRBJ2-3|TRBD1|TRBV14|-
CASSQDSRWGTEHTDTQYF
TGTGCCAGCAGCCAAGATAGTCGGTGGGGGACAGAACACACAGATACGCAGTATTTT
>TRBJ1-5|-|TRBV28|-
CASSEEQGYNQPQHF
TGTGCCAGCAGTGAAGAACAGGGATACAATCAGCCCCAGCATTTT
>TRBJ2-7|-|TRBV28|-
CASSTDGGLGEQYF
TGTGCCAGCAGTACGGACGGAGGCCTAGGTGAGCAGTACTTC
>TRBJ2-7|-|TRBV28|-
CASSLVRAEVSYEQYF
TGTGCCAGCAGTTTAGTTCGTGCAGAGGTCTCCTACGAGCAGTACTTC
>TRBJ1-5|-|TRBV6-1|-
CASSEYRQGNQPQHF
TGTGCCAGCAGTGAATATAGGCAGGGCAATCAGCCCCAGCATTTT
>TRBJ2-7|-|TRBV6-2/TRBV6-3|-
CASSYSAGAYEQYF
TGTGCCAGCAGTTACTCGGCAGGCGCCTACGAGCAGTACTTC
>TRBJ2-5|TRBD2|TRBV29-1|-
CSVEPLLAGEETQYF
TGCAGCGTTGAACCCTTACTAGCGGGTGAAGAGACCCAGTACTTC
>TRBJ2-1|TRBD1|TRBV2|-
CASSVDRGSYNEQFF
TGTGCCAGCAGCGTAGACAGGGGTTCCTACAATGAGCAGTTCTTC
>TRBJ1-2|-|TRBV10-3|once
CATSQGMGYTF
TGTGCCACCTCTCAGGGTATGGGCTACACCTTC
>TRBJ2-5|TRBD2|TRBV30|-
CAWTWGGETQYF
TGTGCCTGGACCTGGGGGGGGGAGACCCAGTACTTC
>TRBJ2-7|TRBD2|TRBV20-1|-
CSASNGVSGRYEQYF
TGCAGTGCTAGTAATGGGGTGAGCGGGAGGTACGAGCAGTACTTC
>TRBJ2-2|TRBD2|TRBV10-3|-
CAISWTSGRTGNTGELFF
TGTGCCATCAGTTGGACTAGCGGGAGAACAGGGAACACCGGGGAGCTGTTTTTT
>TRBJ1-2|-|TRBV2|-
CASERENYGYTF
TGTGCCAGCGAAAGGGAGAACTATGGCTACACCTTC
>TRBJ1-4|-|TRBV9|-
CASSVASDEKLFF
TGTGCCAGCAGCGTAGCTTCGGATGAAAAACTGTTTTTT
>TRBJ2-7|TRBD1|TRBV2|-
CASSIQGTYEQYF
TGTGCCAGCAGTATACAGGGGACCTACGAGCAGTACTTC
>TRBJ2-2|TRBD2|TRBV27|once
CASSTSWTSGRSGELFF
TGTGCCAGCAGTACCTCGTGGACTAGCGGGAGAAGTGGGGAGCTGTTTTTT
>TRBJ2-1|TRBD2|TRBV7-3|-
CASSLSASGNNEQFF
TGTGCCAGCAGCTTAAGTGCTAGCGGGAACAATGAGCAGTTCTTC
>TRBJ2-1|-|TRBV5-1|-
CASSLGRLVHNEQFF
TGCGCCAGCAGCTTGGGGAGACTGGTCCACAATGAGCAGTTCTTC
>TRBJ1-1|-|TRBV30|-
CAWGRLRNTEAFF
TGTGCCTGGGGCCGACTCAGGAACACTGAAGCTTTCTTT
>TRBJ2-1|-|TRBV28|-
CASSASSYNEQFF
TGTGCCAGCAGTGCGAGCTCCTACAATGAGCAGTTCTTC